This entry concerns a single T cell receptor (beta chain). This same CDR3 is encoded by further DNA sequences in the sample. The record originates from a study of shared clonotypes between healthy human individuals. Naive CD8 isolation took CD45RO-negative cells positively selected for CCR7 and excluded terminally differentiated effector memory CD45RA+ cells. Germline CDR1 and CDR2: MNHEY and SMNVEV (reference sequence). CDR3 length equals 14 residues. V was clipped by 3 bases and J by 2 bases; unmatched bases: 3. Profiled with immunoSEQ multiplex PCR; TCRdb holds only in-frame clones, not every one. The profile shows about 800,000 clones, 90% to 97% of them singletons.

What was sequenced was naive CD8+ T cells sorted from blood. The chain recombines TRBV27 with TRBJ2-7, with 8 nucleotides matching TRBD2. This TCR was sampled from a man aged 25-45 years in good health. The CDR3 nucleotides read TGTGCCAGCAGTTTGGGGCGGGGGGCCTACGAGCAGTACTTC. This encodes CASSLGRGAYEQYF.